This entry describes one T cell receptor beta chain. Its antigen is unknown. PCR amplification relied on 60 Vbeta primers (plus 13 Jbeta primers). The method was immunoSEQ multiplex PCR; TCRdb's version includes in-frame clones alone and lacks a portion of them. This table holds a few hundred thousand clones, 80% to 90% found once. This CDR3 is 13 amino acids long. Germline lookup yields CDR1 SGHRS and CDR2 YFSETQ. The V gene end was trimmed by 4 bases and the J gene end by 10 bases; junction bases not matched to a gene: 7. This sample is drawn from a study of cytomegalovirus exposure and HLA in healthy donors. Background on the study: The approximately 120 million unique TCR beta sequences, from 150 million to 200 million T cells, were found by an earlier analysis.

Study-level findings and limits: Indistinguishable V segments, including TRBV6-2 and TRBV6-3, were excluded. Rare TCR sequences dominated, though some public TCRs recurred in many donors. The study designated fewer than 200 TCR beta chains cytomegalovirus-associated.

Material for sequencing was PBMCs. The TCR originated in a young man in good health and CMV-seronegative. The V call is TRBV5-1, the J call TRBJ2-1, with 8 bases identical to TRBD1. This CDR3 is CASSRTGIGEQFF. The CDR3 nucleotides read TGCGCCAGCAGCAGGACAGGGATCGGGGAGCAGTTCTTC.